This T cell receptor (beta chain) was sequenced in a study of glioma-infiltrating T cells after dendritic cell vaccination. The wider study: Patients had newly diagnosed or recurrent glioblastoma and received dendritic cell vaccines.

Profiling relied on immunoSEQ multiplex PCR, and the TCRdb table lists in-frame clones only, not all of them. The table shows around 89,000 clones, with 70% to 90% occurring only once. After removal of 6 bases from V and 2 bases from J, the junction contained 2 bases not matched to a gene. This CDR3 comprises 13 residues. CDR1 and CDR2 from the germline V gene are SNHLY and FYNNEI. The TCR sequence derives from a human donor with glioblastoma. The sample was blood, taken before dendritic cell vaccination. This chain joins TRBV2 and TRBJ1-2; TRBD1 matches at 8 bases. The CDR3: CASSRGLNYGYTF. The DNA for the CDR3 is TGTGCCAGCAGCAGGGGGCTGAACTATGGCTACACCTTC.